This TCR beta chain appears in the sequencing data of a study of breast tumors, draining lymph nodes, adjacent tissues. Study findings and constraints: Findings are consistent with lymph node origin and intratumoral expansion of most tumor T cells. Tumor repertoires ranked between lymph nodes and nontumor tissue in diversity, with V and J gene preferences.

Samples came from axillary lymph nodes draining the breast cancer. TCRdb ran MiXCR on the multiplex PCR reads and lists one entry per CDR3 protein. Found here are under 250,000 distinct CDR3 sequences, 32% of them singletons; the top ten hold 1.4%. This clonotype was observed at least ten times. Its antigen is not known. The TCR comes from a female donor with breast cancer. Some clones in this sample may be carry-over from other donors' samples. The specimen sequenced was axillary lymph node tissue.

CDR3 residues: CASEGPTNTGELFF. As DNA, the CDR3 is TGCGCCAGCGAGGGGCCAACGAACACCGGGGAGCTGTTTTTT. V and J are TRBV5-1 and TRBJ2-2; either TRBD1 or TRBD2 may supply D (5 bases each). Germline assignment: CDR1 SGHRS and CDR2 YFSETQ. V lost 7 bases, J lost 0 bases, and 10 bases lay in between. The CDR3 length is 14 residues.